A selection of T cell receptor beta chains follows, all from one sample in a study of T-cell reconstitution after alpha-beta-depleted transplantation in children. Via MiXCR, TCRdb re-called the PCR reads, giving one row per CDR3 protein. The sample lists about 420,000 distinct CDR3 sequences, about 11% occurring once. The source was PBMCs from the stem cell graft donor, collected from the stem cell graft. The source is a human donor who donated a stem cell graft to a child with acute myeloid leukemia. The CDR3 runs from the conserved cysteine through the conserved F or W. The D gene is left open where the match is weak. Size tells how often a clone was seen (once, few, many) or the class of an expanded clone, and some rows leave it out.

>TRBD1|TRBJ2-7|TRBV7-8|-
TGTGCCAGCAGCCCCCAACAGGGGGCGGGCTACGAGCAGTACTTC
CASSPQQGAGYEQYF
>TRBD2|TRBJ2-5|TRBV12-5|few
TGTGCTAGTGGTTTGGTACGTCTTCCTGGACTAGCGGGAGGAGAGACCCAGTACTTC
CASGLVRLPGLAGGETQYF
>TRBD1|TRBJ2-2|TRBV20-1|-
TGCAGTGCTAGATATCCGGGACAGGGGTCCACCGGGGAGCTGTTTTTT
CSARYPGQGSTGELFF
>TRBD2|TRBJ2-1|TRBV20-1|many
TGCAGTGCTAACTCCTTCGGACTAGCGGAATACAATGAGCAGTTCTTC
CSANSFGLAEYNEQFF
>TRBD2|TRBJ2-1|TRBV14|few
TGTGCCAGCAGCCCCGGGACTAGCGGGAGTGGGAATGAGCAGTTCTTC
CASSPGTSGSGNEQFF
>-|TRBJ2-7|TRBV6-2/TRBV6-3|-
TGTGCCAGCAGTTACGGACCAGAATCCTACGAGCAGTACTTC
CASSYGPESYEQYF
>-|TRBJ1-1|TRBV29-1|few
TGCAGCGTTGCCCAGACGGAGAACACTGAAGCTTTCTTT
CSVAQTENTEAFF
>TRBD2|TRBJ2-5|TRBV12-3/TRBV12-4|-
TGTGCCAGCAGTTTGAATCCACTAGCGGGGGGAGCGACCCAGTACTTC
CASSLNPLAGGATQYF
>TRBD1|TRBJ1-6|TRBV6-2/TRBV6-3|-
TGTGCCAGCACCCAACCGGGACAGGGGGAAGATTCACCCCTCCACTTT
CASTQPGQGEDSPLHF
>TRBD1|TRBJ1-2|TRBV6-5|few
TGTGCCAGCAGTTACTCGCCAGACAGGGGGCATAACTACACCTTC
CASSYSPDRGHNYTF
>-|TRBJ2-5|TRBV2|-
TGTGCCAGCACGAGGGCAATCCGGGTAGGAGAGACCCAGTACTTC
CASTRAIRVGETQYF
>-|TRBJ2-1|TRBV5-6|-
TGTGCCAGCAGCTCTCACCTCGCTCCACCGGGGTTCTTC
CASSSHLAPPGFF
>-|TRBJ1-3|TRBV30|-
TGTGCCTGGAGTGGCCGGGCCTTAAGCTCTGGAAACACCATATATTTT
CAWSGRALSSGNTIYF
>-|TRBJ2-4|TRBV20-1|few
TGCAGTGCTAGTTTAACAGTAGCCAAAAACATTCAGTACTTC
CSASLTVAKNIQYF
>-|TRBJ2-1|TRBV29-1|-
TGCAGCGTTGAGAGGGGCAATGAGCAGTTCTTC
CSVERGNEQFF
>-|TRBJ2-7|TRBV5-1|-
TGCGCCAGCAGCTTGGCCAGCCCAGCGGGTCTCTCCTACGAGCAGTACTTC
CASSLASPAGLSYEQYF
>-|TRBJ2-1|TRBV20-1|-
TGCAGTGCTAGTTGGAACAATGAGCAGTTCTTC
CSASWNNEQFF
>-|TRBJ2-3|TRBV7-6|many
TGTGCCAGCAGCTTAGCGGAGCGGGACAAAGATACGCAGTATTTT
CASSLAERDKDTQYF
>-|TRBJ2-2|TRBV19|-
TGTGCCAGTATCCTGGCGGAAGGGACCGGGGAGCTGTTTTTT
CASILAEGTGELFF
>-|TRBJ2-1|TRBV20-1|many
TGCAGTGCTAGAACAGAACCCAGCTCCTACAATGAGCAGTTCTTC
CSARTEPSSYNEQFF
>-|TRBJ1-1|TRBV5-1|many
TGCGCCAGCAGCTTGAAGGGGACTGAAGCTTTCTTT
CASSLKGTEAFF
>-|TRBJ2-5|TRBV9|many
TGTGCCAGCAGCGCCCGCGACGGAGTAACCCAAGAGACCCAGTACTTC
CASSARDGVTQETQYF
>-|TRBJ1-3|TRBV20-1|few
TGCAGTGCTAGAGAGCGGGGGTTTGGAAACACCATATATTTT
CSARERGFGNTIYF
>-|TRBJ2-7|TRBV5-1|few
TGCGCCAGCAGCTTGGGGCTTTCAAGCCCGTACGAGCAGTACTTC
CASSLGLSSPYEQYF
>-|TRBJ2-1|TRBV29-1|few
TGCAGCGTAGACAGATCGATTTACAATGAGCAGTTCTTC
CSVDRSIYNEQFF
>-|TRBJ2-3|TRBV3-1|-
TGTGCCTCCTCCCCTCCCGCCGGGAACAAACCCTATTTT
CASSPPAGNKPYF
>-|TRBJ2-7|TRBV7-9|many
TGTGCCAGCAGCGATCTATACGAGCAGTACTTC
CASSDLYEQYF
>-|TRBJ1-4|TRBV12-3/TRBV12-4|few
TGTGCCAGCAGTCGACTCGCGGATGAAAAACTGTTTTTT
CASSRLADEKLFF
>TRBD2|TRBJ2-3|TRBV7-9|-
TGTGCCAGCAGCTTGTCGGGACTAGCGGGAGGCCCCACAGATACGCAGTATTTT
CASSLSGLAGGPTDTQYF
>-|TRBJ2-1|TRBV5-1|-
TGCGCCAGCAGGCGTGACGGAAGCTCCTACAATGAGCAGTTCTTC
CASRRDGSSYNEQFF
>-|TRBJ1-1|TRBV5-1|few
TGCGCCAGCAGCTTCCGGGCCCTCGATAGGGACACTGAAGCTTTCTTT
CASSFRALDRDTEAFF
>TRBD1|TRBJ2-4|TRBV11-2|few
TGTGCCAGCAGCGCCACCACAGGGGGCGTTAGCACGGTGGCCAAAAACATTCAGTACTTC
CASSATTGGVSTVAKNIQYF
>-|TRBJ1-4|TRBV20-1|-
TGCAGTGCTAGAGTCAGGGGAAATGAAAAACTGTTTTTT
CSARVRGNEKLFF
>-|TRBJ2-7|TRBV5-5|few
TGTGCCAGCAGCTTAAGGGCCCTCGGAACGGCTTACGAGCAGTACTTC
CASSLRALGTAYEQYF
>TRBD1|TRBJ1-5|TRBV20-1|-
TGCAGTGCGAAGACAGGGGGCAATCAGCCCCAGCATTTT
CSAKTGGNQPQHF
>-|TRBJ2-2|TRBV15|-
TGTGCCACCAGCCCGACCAAGGGGGACCCCTCGGGCCGGGAGCTGTTTTTT
CATSPTKGDPSGRELFF
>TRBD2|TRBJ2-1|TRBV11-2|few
TGTGCCAGCAGCCGAAACCCGCACGGACTAGCGGGGGGGAATGAGCAGTTCTTC
CASSRNPHGLAGGNEQFF
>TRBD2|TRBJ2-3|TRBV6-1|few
TGTGCCAGCAGCCAAAATGGACTAGCGGGCACAGATACGCAGTATTTT
CASSQNGLAGTDTQYF
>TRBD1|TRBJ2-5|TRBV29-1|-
TGCAGCGCCCGGGACAGGGATTTCATGAGCGAGACCCAGTACTTC
CSARDRDFMSETQYF
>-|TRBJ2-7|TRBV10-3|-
TGTGCCATCAGTGAGTACTCACAAGAACACGAGCAGTACTTC
CAISEYSQEHEQYF
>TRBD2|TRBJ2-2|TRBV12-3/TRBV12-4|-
TGTGCCAGCAGCCGAACTAGCGGGGGGGCCTCCGGGGAGCTGTTTTTT
CASSRTSGGASGELFF
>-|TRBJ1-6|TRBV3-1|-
TGTGCCAGCAGCCAAGCAGGGGACTACTCACCCCTCCACTTT
CASSQAGDYSPLHF
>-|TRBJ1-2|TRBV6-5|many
TGTGCCAGCAGTTACATGCTCCAGGGAGACGGCTACACCTTC
CASSYMLQGDGYTF
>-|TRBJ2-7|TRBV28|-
TGTGCCAGCAGTTCCCGGGACACCCAAGCAGCCTACGAGCAGTACTTC
CASSSRDTQAAYEQYF
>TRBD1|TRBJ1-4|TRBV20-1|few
TGCAGTGCTAGAAGGGGACAGGGGAACGAAAAACTGTTTTTT
CSARRGQGNEKLFF